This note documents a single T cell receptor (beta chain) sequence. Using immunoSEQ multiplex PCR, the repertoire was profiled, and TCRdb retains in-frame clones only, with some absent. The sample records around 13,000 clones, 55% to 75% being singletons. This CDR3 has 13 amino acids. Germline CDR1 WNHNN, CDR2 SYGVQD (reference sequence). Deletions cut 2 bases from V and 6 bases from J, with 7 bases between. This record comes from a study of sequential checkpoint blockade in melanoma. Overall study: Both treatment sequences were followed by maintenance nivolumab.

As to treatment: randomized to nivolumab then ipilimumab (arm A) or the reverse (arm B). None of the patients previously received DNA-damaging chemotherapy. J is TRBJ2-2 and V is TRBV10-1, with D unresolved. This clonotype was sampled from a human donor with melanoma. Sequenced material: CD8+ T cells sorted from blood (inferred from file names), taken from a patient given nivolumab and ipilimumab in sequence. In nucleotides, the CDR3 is TGCGCCAGCAGTGAGATTCAGTCCGGGGAGCTGTTTTTT. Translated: CASSEIQSGELFF.